Listed here is a single T cell receptor beta chain. The sample is drawn from a study of T cell changes during pregnancy in multiple sclerosis. V was pared by 6 bases and J by 1 base, with 2 bases of the junction left unmatched. The CDR3 spans 13 residues. Germline-derived CDR1 and CDR2 are MNHEY and SMNVEV (reference sequence). Measured with immunoSEQ multiplex PCR; TCRdb has only the in-frame clones, and not every one. The sample contains 50,000 to 55,000 clones, 80% to 95% of which appear only once. Sample: CD4+ T cells from peripheral blood mononuclear cells, taken in the third trimester of pregnancy. The clonotype was recovered from a female donor with multiple sclerosis, enrolled in a pregnancy study. The chain employs TRBV27 and TRBJ1-2, with TRBD1 identical over 7 bases. The CDR3 loop is CASRRDSNYGYTF. The CDR3 DNA is TGTGCCAGCAGACGGGACAGTAACTATGGCTACACCTTC.